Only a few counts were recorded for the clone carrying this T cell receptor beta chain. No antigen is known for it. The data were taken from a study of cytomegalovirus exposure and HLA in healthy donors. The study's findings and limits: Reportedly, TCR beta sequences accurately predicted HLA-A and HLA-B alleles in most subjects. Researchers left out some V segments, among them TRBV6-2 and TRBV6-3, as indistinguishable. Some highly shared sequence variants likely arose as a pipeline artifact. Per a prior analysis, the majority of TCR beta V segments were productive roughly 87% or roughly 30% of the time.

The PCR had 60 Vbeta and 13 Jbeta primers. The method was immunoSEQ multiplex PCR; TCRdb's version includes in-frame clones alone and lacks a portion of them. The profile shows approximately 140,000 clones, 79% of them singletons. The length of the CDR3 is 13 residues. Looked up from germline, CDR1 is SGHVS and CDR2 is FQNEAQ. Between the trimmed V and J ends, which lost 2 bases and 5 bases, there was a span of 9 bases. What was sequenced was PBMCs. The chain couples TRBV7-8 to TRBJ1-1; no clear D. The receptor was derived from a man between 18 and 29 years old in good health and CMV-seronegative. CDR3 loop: CASSLLGRTEAFF. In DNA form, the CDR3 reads TGTGCCAGCAGCTTATTGGGGAGGACTGAAGCTTTCTTT.